Shown below are 8 T cell receptor beta chains from a single sample sequenced in a study of vaccination and CD4 T cells after COVID-19. No antigen has been identified for these receptors. Treatment here: roughly 11-day PBMC culture with coronavirus spike peptide pools or control peptides (ViraFEST assay). CD4+ T lymphocytes from the unexposed donor were collected before the COVID-19 pandemic (2011-2018). With the Oncomine TCR Beta short-read assay, DNA from cultured CD4+ T cells was sequenced. From the PCR reads, TCRdb called clonotypes with MiXCR, one entry per CDR3 protein. In the table there are roughly 8,400 distinct CDR3 sequences, 45% to 55% of which are singletons. Specimen: CD4+ T cells from blood, cultured in vitro. Every receptor here comes from a human donor in good health.

The chain combines TRBV20-1 with TRBJ1-3, with 7 nucleotides matching TRBD1. Germline V gene lookup returns CDR1 DFQATT and CDR2 SNEGSKA (reference sequence). The CDR3 has 14 residues. V was clipped by 3 bases and J by 2 bases; unmatched bases: 4. For the CDR3, the DNA is TGCAGTGCTAGGGGCACAGGGGCTGGAAACACCATATATTTT. It is translated as CSARGTGAGNTIYF.

This clonotype was observed a handful of times. The J gene is TRBJ2-5, the V gene TRBV14; no definite D call. There are 15 residues in the CDR3. Germline CDR1 SGHDN, CDR2 FVKESK. V lost 3 bases and J lost 5, with 16 bases in between. CDR3 nucleotides: TGTGCCAGCAGCCAGGTCCAGAGGCCAAGGGAGACCCAGTACTTC. This codes for CASSQVQRPRETQYF.

In its sample, this clonotype was seen a few times. The genes are TRBV7-9 and TRBJ1-2, with 7 bases lining up with TRBD1. The CDR3 covers 15 residues. Germline CDR1 SEHNR, CDR2 FQNEAQ (reference sequence). The V and J ends lost 1 base and 4 bases, in that order; junction bases with no gene match: 6. CDR3 bases: TGTGCCAGCAGCTTAGATAGCGCAGGGGGCTATGGCTACACCTTC. This sequence encodes CASSLDSAGGYGYTF.

The V and J genes are TRBV29-1 and TRBJ2-5; 9 nucleotides match TRBD2. V lost 7 bases to trimming and J lost 2 bases; unmatched junction nucleotides: 17. This CDR3 is 17 amino acids long. Germline CDR1 reads SQVTM; CDR2 reads ANQGSEA. Here the CDR3 DNA reads TGCAGCGCCGACATAGCGGGAGTAAGAAAATGGCAAGAGACCCAGTACTTC. This sequence encodes CSADIAGVRKWQETQYF.

The rearrangement joins TRBV7-2 to TRBJ1-1, with 7 bases fitting TRBD1. With V trimmed by 3 bases and J by 1 base, 2 bases remained unmatched. The V gene's germline CDR1 is SGHTA and CDR2 FQGNSA. This CDR3 has 14 residues. CDR3 loop: CASSFTGANTEAFF. The DNA for the CDR3 is TGTGCCAGCAGCTTTACAGGGGCGAACACTGAAGCTTTCTTT.

J is TRBJ1-5 and V is TRBV19; D gene ambiguous. CDR3 size: 15 residues. The V gene's germline CDR1 is LNHDA and CDR2 SQIVND (reference sequence). V lost 7 bases to trimming and J lost 2 bases, with 15 bases between them. The CDR3 nucleotides are TGTGCCAGTACGGCGGGAGAACATCGCAATCAGCCCCAGCATTTT. This translates into CASTAGEHRNQPQHF.

This clonotype appeared a single time. V is TRBV19 and J is TRBJ2-6; 8 bases map to TRBD1. CDR3 length: 15 residues. The germline CDR1 and CDR2 sequences are LNHDA and SQIVND (reference sequence). V was clipped by 6 bases and J by 2 bases; unmatched bases: 3. CDR3 sequence: CASRPTGAGANVLTF. DNA for the CDR3: TGTGCCAGTAGGCCGACAGGGGCTGGGGCCAACGTCCTGACTTTC.

This rearrangement joins TRBV6-1 to TRBJ1-3; no firm D call. There are 13 residues in the CDR3. The V end lost 3 bases, the J end lost 6 bases, and 9 bases lay between the germline ends. The germline CDR1 and CDR2 sequences are MNHNS and SASEGT. The CDR3 nucleotides are TGTGCCAGCAGTGAGGTGGAGCTAAACACCATATATTTT. Translating gives CASSEVELNTIYF.